One and the same sample provided the 13 T cell receptor beta chains below, sequenced in a study of Ad26.COV2.S vaccination and SARS-CoV-2 variants. TCRdb's table, derived via immunoSEQ multiplex PCR, lists solely in-frame clones and lacks some. The data hold 350,000 to 450,000 clones, with about four fifths observed a single time. Treatment here: roughly 18 received Ad26.COV2.S at low or high dose, single or two shots; about 5 received placebo; per-sample allocation not given. All samples were drawn on day 63, counting from the first vaccine or placebo injection. Specimen: peripheral blood, collected in a trial of Ad26.COV2.S vaccine versus placebo. These receptors were obtained from a person aged 18-60 years who received the Ad26.COV2.S COVID-19 vaccine or a placebo.

This sequence joins TRBV9 and TRBJ2-5, with 11 bases matching TRBD2. J lost 4 bases, V lost 0 bases, and 5 bases had no gene match. The germline CDR1 and CDR2 sequences are SGDLS and YYNGEE. This CDR3 comprises 16 residues. The CDR3 spells CASSVDLAGGGETQYF. CDR3 coding DNA: TGTGCCAGCAGCGTAGATCTAGCGGGAGGAGGAGAGACCCAGTACTTC. Based on the CDR3 plus reference TRBV9 and TRBJ2-5, the full variable domain is DSGVTQTPKHLITATGQRVTLRCSPRSGDLSVYWYQQSLDQGLQFLIQYYNGEERAKGNILERFSAQQFPDLHSELNLSSLELGDSALYFCASSVDLAGGGETQYFGPGTRLLVL.

The chain employs TRBV7-2 and TRBJ1-5, with 7 bases fitting TRBD1. Losses at the gene ends were 1 base for V and 3 bases for J; bases not matched to a gene: 6. The length of the CDR3 is 16 residues. Germline V gene lookup returns CDR1 SGHTA and CDR2 FQGNSA. CDR3 residues: CASSLGGGTHNQPQHF. The CDR3 nucleotides read TGTGCCAGCAGCTTAGGAGGGGGCACCCACAATCAGCCCCAGCATTTT.

As for this clone: The same CDR3 can be traced to other DNA sequences in this sample. The rearrangement joins TRBV9 to TRBJ2-2; TRBD2 aligns across 8 bases. After removal of 4 bases from V and 4 bases from J, the junction contained 9 bases not matched to a gene. Germline V gene lookup returns CDR1 SGDLS and CDR2 YYNGEE. The CDR3 has 16 residues. The CDR3 reads CASSSRLARGTGELFF. For the CDR3, the DNA is TGTGCCAGCAGCTCCCGACTAGCGAGAGGCACCGGGGAGCTGTTTTTT.

The chain carries TRBV19 and TRBJ2-7, with D perhaps matching TRBD1 (6 bases). From germline, CDR1 is LNHDA and CDR2 SQIVND (reference sequence). The CDR3 loop spans 14 amino acids. V was shortened by 3 bases and J by 1 base, with 10 bases between the two germline ends. The chain's CDR3 is CASSMFGQSYEQYF. CDR3 coding DNA: TGTGCCAGTAGTATGTTCGGACAGTCCTACGAGCAGTACTTC. Using reference TRBV19 and TRBJ2-7 for the parts outside the CDR3, the full variable domain is DGGITQSPKYLFRKEGQNVTLSCEQNLNHDAMYWYRQDPGQGLRLIYYSQIVNDFQKGDIAEGYSVSREKKESFPLTVTSAQKNPTAFYLCASSMFGQSYEQYFGPGTRLTVT.

This clone has a single count. The chain couples TRBV11-3 to TRBJ1-1; no clear D gene. Germline loops: CDR1 SGHNT, CDR2 YENEEA. Trimming took off 0 bases at V and 4 bases at J, with 6 bases between the two ends. This CDR3 has 13 amino acids. CDR3 amino acids: CASSLEHSTEAFF. The CDR3 region has the DNA TGTGCCAGCAGCTTAGAACATTCCACTGAAGCTTTCTTT.

The chain carries TRBV5-6 and TRBJ1-2, with no clear D. The germline V and J ends were trimmed by 4 bases and 4 bases, with 8 bases remaining between them. This CDR3 comprises 12 residues. In germline, CDR1 is SGHDT, CDR2 YYEEEE. The CDR3 sequence is CASSGNSYGYTF. For the CDR3, the DNA is TGTGCCAGCAGCGGCAATAGCTATGGCTACACCTTC.

For the CDR3, the DNA is TGTGCCATCACAAGTAGCGGGTCGCTCTACGAGCAGTACTTC. It encodes CAITSSGSLYEQYF. The chain is built from TRBV10-3 and TRBJ2-7; 7 nucleotides agree with TRBD2. This CDR3 is 14 amino acids long. Germline loops: CDR1 ENHRY, CDR2 SYGVKD. V lost 7 bases to trimming and J lost 3 bases; unmatched junction nucleotides: 9.

This chain joins TRBV5-1 and TRBJ2-7, with D possibly matching TRBD1 (7 bases). Germline assignment: CDR1 SGHRS and CDR2 YFSETQ. The V end lost 4 bases, the J end lost 1 base, and 12 bases lay between the germline ends. The CDR3 has 14 amino acids. CDR3 DNA: TGCGCCAGCAGCCGCGGGACAGTTTCCTACGAGCAGTACTTC. Translation gives CASSRGTVSYEQYF.

A note on this clone: The identical CDR3 is also encoded by other nucleotide sequences in the sample. This sequence joins TRBV12-5 and TRBJ2-1; D is ambiguous. The V end lost 6 bases, the J end lost 4 bases, and 4 bases lay between the germline ends. CDR1 and CDR2 (germline): LGHNT, FRNRAP. There are 11 residues in the CDR3. DNA for the CDR3: TGTGCTAGTGGACGGTACAATGAGCAGTTCTTC. It encodes CASGRYNEQFF.

This rearrangement joins TRBV29-1 to TRBJ1-1; 7 bases match TRBD1. Germline V gene data show CDR1 as SQVTM and CDR2 as ANQGSEA. The CDR3 has 13 residues. V gave up 7 bases and J gave up 2 bases; unmatched junction bases: 7. The chain's CDR3 is CSARGTDNTEAFF. CDR3 in DNA: TGCAGCGCGAGAGGGACAGATAACACTGAAGCTTTCTTT.

This clone was seen only a few times. The chain couples TRBV10-1 to TRBJ2-2, with TRBD1 matching 7 bases. The CDR3 sequence is 15 residues long. V lost 6 bases and J lost 0; bases outside the gene matches: 4. The germline V gene encodes CDR1 WNHNN and CDR2 SYGVQD (reference sequence). In nucleotides, the CDR3 is TGCGCCAGCAGGTCCGGGACAGCGAACACCGGGGAGCTGTTTTTT. It translates to CASRSGTANTGELFF.

The rearrangement links TRBV2 to TRBJ2-1; 7 bases are shared with TRBD2. With V trimmed by 0 bases and J by 9 bases, 5 bases remained unmatched. The length of the CDR3 is 14 residues. Germline loops: CDR1 SNHLY, CDR2 FYNNEI. The CDR3: CASSEALRLAEQFF. Here the CDR3 DNA reads TGTGCCAGCAGTGAAGCCCTCAGACTAGCTGAGCAGTTCTTC.

The chain employs TRBV4-3 and TRBJ2-7, with a possible D match to TRBD2 (7 bases). The CDR3 has 14 residues. The V gene's germline CDR1 is LGHNA and CDR2 YSLEER. V gave up 3 bases and J gave up 7 bases, with 16 bases separating them. CDR3 sequence reads: CASSHTGGAGEQYF. DNA of the CDR3: TGCGCCAGCAGCCACACGGGGGGCGCGGGGGAGCAGTACTTC.